The rows below give T cell receptor beta chains drawn from one sample of a study of response to subunit inactivated influenza vaccine. Each CDR3 protein is one row after TCRdb ran MiXCR on the RT-PCR reads. Altogether approximately 250,000 distinct CDR3 sequences are present, less than 15% being singletons, with the ten largest covering about 7.8%. Specimen: non-naive T cells sorted from PBMCs, collected around two weeks before vaccination. These receptors originate from a man aged 45-65 years who received an inactivated influenza vaccine. The CDR3 runs from the conserved cysteine through the conserved F or W.

j_call	cdr3_length	v_call	cdr3_aa
TRBJ2-7	13	TRBV7-9	CASSLLAKPEQYF
TRBJ2-3	15	TRBV12-5	CASADGSVSTDTQYF
TRBJ2-7	12	TRBV20-1	CSAIGAFYEQYF
TRBJ2-1	12	TRBV2	CASIADYNEQFF
TRBJ2-7	14	TRBV11-1	CASSPQWDGYEQYF
TRBJ2-1	17	TRBV12-3/TRBV12-4	CASSPGTSVSSYNEQFF
TRBJ2-3	14	TRBV5-1	CASSRQGHTDTQYF
TRBJ2-7	15	TRBV19	CASSSPNNGVYEQYF
TRBJ1-2	13	TRBV5-4	CASSPDRVGGYTF
TRBJ2-3	15	TRBV29-1	CSSTGTTDPGDTQYF
TRBJ2-1	17	TRBV2	CASSDGQGTRNDNEQFF
TRBJ1-3	15	TRBV12-3/TRBV12-4	CASSPDAVSGNTIYF
TRBJ1-2	16	TRBV2	CASSESGDRGYGGYTF
TRBJ2-3	16	TRBV7-2	CASSFGGGESTDTQYF
TRBJ1-1	14	TRBV12-3/TRBV12-4	CASSTGQVGTEAFF
TRBJ2-5	14	TRBV7-9	CASSSNTGRETQYF
TRBJ2-1	14	TRBV7-3	CASSLTFTDNEQFF
TRBJ2-7	14	TRBV28	CATLPPGGGYEQYF
TRBJ1-1	12	TRBV20-1	CSAISRSTEAFF
TRBJ2-7	17	TRBV12-3/TRBV12-4	CASSLTGLARGSYEQYF
TRBJ2-3	15	TRBV2	CASRLNTQSTDTQYF
TRBJ2-6	18	TRBV12-3/TRBV12-4	CASSLQADFPSGANVLTF